These 16 T cell receptor beta chains share one sample of origin, sequenced in a study of glioma-infiltrating T cells after dendritic cell vaccination. Measured with immunoSEQ multiplex PCR; TCRdb has only the in-frame clones, and not every one. The sample has 55,000 to 70,000 clones; around four fifths are singletons. The specimen was blood, collected before dendritic cell vaccination. The source of these receptors is a human donor with glioblastoma.

The rearrangement uses TRBV19 and TRBJ1-1; D is undetermined. V dropped 4 bases and J dropped 3 bases, with 9 bases sitting between them. In germline, CDR1 is LNHDA, CDR2 SQIVND (reference sequence). The CDR3 is made up of 13 amino acids. The chain's CDR3 is CASSTQVDTEAFF. For the CDR3, the DNA is TGTGCCAGTAGTACGCAGGTGGACACTGAAGCTTTCTTT.

The chain carries TRBV5-4 and TRBJ2-7, with D perhaps matching TRBD2 (5 bases). This CDR3 has 15 residues. The germline V and J ends were trimmed by 7 bases and 0 bases, with 17 bases remaining between them. Looked up from germline, CDR1 is SGHNT and CDR2 is YYREEE (reference sequence). The CDR3 DNA reads TGTGCCAGCTCTAAAGAGGCGGGTAGCTCCTACGAGCAGTACTTC. Amino acids: CASSKEAGSSYEQYF.

The chain recombines TRBV4-1 with TRBJ2-4, with 9 positions matching TRBD2. The germline V gene encodes CDR1 MGHRA and CDR2 YSYEKL. V lost 3 bases and J lost 8; bases outside the gene matches: 14. CDR3 length: 17 amino acids. The CDR3 sequence: CASSQSPRTGGRDIQYF. The CDR3, as DNA: TGCGCCAGCAGCCAGAGCCCCCGGACAGGCGGGAGGGACATTCAGTACTTC.

This chain joins TRBV18 and TRBJ2-1; TRBD1 might be the D (6 bases). This CDR3 has 15 amino acids. V was trimmed by 2 bases and J by 6 bases, leaving 14 bases between them. From germline, CDR1 is KGHSH and CDR2 LQKENI. The CDR3 protein is CASSPAGVIRNEQFF. The CDR3 bases are TGTGCCAGCTCACCAGCAGGGGTCATACGCAATGAGCAGTTCTTC.

This clone was observed a handful of times. The CDR3 DNA reads TGTGCCAGCAGCGTTCGCTACGAGCCCTACGAGCAGTACTTC. It translates to CASSVRYEPYEQYF. The V gene is TRBV9, the J gene TRBJ2-7; D gene uncertain. In germline, CDR1 is SGDLS, CDR2 YYNGEE. This CDR3 spans 14 amino acids. V lost 2 bases, J lost 2 bases, and 11 bases lay in between.

This chain connects TRBV6-5 to TRBJ2-1, with 11 bases that match TRBD2. The V and J ends lost 2 bases and 10 bases, in that order; junction bases with no gene match: 10. Germline V gene sequence: CDR1 MNHEY, CDR2 SVGAGI. This CDR3 has 16 residues. The CDR3 sequence is CASSYGPSGGREEQFF. DNA for the CDR3: TGTGCCAGCAGTTACGGCCCTAGCGGGGGGCGGGAAGAGCAGTTCTTC.

This chain uses TRBV5-1 with TRBJ1-5; a possible D gene is TRBD1 (6 bases). CDR1 is SGHRS, CDR2 YFSETQ, per germline. V shed 0 bases and J shed 2 bases, with 12 bases lying between them. CDR3 size: 16 residues. The CDR3 DNA reads TGCGCCAGCAGCTTGGATGGGGGGGGCGGCAATCAGCCCCAGCATTTT. It yields the protein CASSLDGGGGNQPQHF.

The rearrangement uses TRBV10-1 and TRBJ2-7; D might be TRBD2 (6 bases). V was cut by 10 bases and J by 0 bases, with 25 bases left in between. Germline CDR1 WNHNN, CDR2 SYGVQD (reference sequence). This CDR3 has 17 amino acids. This CDR3 is CATTMGLAYTPSYEQYF. The CDR3 bases are TGCGCCACCACCATGGGGCTAGCGTACACTCCCTCCTACGAGCAGTACTTC.

This clone was seen more than once but under ten times. The V gene is TRBV10-3, the J gene TRBJ2-3; the D is unclear. V lost 8 bases and J lost 0, with 3 bases in between. Germline CDR1 and CDR2: ENHRY and SYGVKD. The CDR3 covers 11 residues. The CDR3 bases are TGTGCCATCCGTAGCACAGATACGCAGTATTTT. Amino acids: CAIRSTDTQYF.

This rearrangement joins TRBV5-5 to TRBJ2-7, with D possibly TRBD2 on 7 matching bases. CDR1 is SGHKS, CDR2 YYEKEE, per germline (reference sequence). With 4 bases removed from V and 5 bases from J, the gap between germline ends came to 16 bases. CDR3 length equals 14 residues. Here the CDR3 reads CASSLMAGADEQYF. The CDR3 DNA follows: TGTGCCAGCAGCCTAATGGCGGGGGCGGACGAGCAGTACTTC.

This chain connects TRBV19 to TRBJ2-7; 8 bases agree with TRBD1. Germline V gene sequence: CDR1 LNHDA, CDR2 SQIVND (reference sequence). The CDR3 has 15 residues. The trim removed 3 bases at V and 7 bases at J, leaving 11 bases unmatched. CDR3 amino acids: CASSIAGTGGEEQYF. CDR3 nucleotides: TGTGCCAGTAGTATTGCCGGGACAGGAGGGGAAGAGCAGTACTTC.

The chain uses TRBV29-1 and TRBJ1-5; the D is unclear. CDR1 and CDR2 from the germline V gene are SQVTM and ANQGSEA. Trimming left V 4 bases short and J 4 bases short, with 11 bases between. This CDR3 is built from 13 residues. This CDR3 reads CSVAPGRNQPQHF. CDR3 DNA sequence: TGCAGCGTTGCACCTGGGAGAAATCAGCCCCAGCATTTT.

The chain combines TRBV5-1 with TRBJ1-3; D is unresolved. This CDR3 has 16 amino acids. The germline V gene has CDR1 SGHRS and CDR2 YFSETQ. V was pared by 4 bases and J by 4 bases, with 18 bases between. DNA for the CDR3: TGCGCCAGCAGCCCTGTAAAGGTATCGAGGGGAAACACCATATATTTT. Amino acids: CASSPVKVSRGNTIYF.

The chain carries TRBV5-1 and TRBJ2-7, with D possibly TRBD1 on 5 matching bases. The CDR3 has 14 residues. Deletions cut 3 bases from V and 0 bases from J, with 10 bases between. Germline CDR1 SGHRS, CDR2 YFSETQ. The CDR3 reads CASSSDTFSYEQYF. CDR3 sequence (DNA): TGCGCCAGCAGCTCGGACACTTTCTCCTACGAGCAGTACTTC.

This chain connects TRBV2 to TRBJ2-6; D might be TRBD1 (6 bases). The CDR3 length is 18 residues. The germline CDR1 and CDR2 sequences are SNHLY and FYNNEI. V was trimmed by 3 bases and J by 2 bases, leaving 17 bases between them. The CDR3 sequence is CASSDPPGHGPGANVLTF. CDR3 coding DNA: TGTGCCAGCAGTGATCCTCCGGGACATGGGCCTGGGGCCAACGTCCTGACTTTC.

CDR3 bases: TGTGCCAGCAGCTTAGACAGGAGGAACTATGGCTACACCTTC. This encodes CASSLDRRNYGYTF. This chain uses TRBV5-6 with TRBJ1-2; tentative D call: TRBD1 (6 bases). Germline V gene data show CDR1 as SGHDT and CDR2 as YYEEEE. V lost 2 bases, J lost 2 bases, and 10 bases lay in between. This CDR3 has 14 residues.